This T cell receptor beta chain is drawn from a study of cytomegalovirus exposure and HLA in healthy donors. Study results and limitations: Per published accounts, TCR beta sequences correctly predicted the HLA-A and HLA-B alleles of most subjects. Earlier results showed most TCR beta V segments being productive about 87% or about 30% of the time.

60 Vbeta and 13 Jbeta primers were used in PCR. TCRdb keeps only in-frame clones here, not all; method: immunoSEQ multiplex PCR. The table shows some 150,000 clones, with 76% occurring only once. At sampling all donors were nominally healthy, likely with unrecorded immune exposures. About this clone: Its antigen is still unknown.

Material for sequencing was PBMCs. The receptor's source is a female donor in good health and CMV-seropositive.

The CDR3 reads CASSPQQGGGYTF. The DNA for the CDR3 is TGTGCCAGCTCACCTCAACAGGGGGGTGGCTACACCTTC. V and J are TRBV18 and TRBJ1-2; 8 nucleotides agree with TRBD1. The ends lost 3 bases at V and 7 bases at J; junction bases unmatched: 4. Germline V lookup: CDR1 KGHSH, CDR2 LQKENI. This CDR3 region has 13 residues. Drawing the rest from reference TRBV18 and TRBJ1-2, the complete variable domain is NAGVMQNPRHLVRRRGQEARLRCSPMKGHSHVYWYRQLPEEGLKFMVYLQKENIIDESGMPKERFSAEFPKEGPSILRIQQVVRGDSAAYFCASSPQQGGGYTFGSGTRLTVV.